This T cell receptor beta chain stems from a study of CD8+CD57+ T cells in acquired aplastic anemia. TCR beta VDJ combinations and CDR3 sequences were profiled from genomic DNA. TCRdb redid the calling of the reads with MiXCR, one entry per CDR3 protein. Seen here are 250,000 to 350,000 distinct CDR3 sequences, approximately 60% observed once, and the top ten hold 1% to 1.5%. Regarding this clonotype: This may arise from a read error, as a much more abundant clone is one base away.

CDR1 SQVTM and CDR2 ANQGSEA come from the germline V gene. The CDR3 totals 13 residues. Trimming pared 2 bases from V and 13 bases from J, leaving 17 bases between. Patients picked for sequencing had shown CD8+CD57+ cell expansion detected by flow cytometry. The V and J genes are TRBV29-1 and TRBJ2-2; TRBD2 is a possible D gene (5 bases). The receptor was derived from a human donor with aplastic anemia. Specimen: sorted CD4+, CD8+, or CD8+CD57+ T cells (not recorded which) from PBMCs. The CDR3 loop reads CSVEWTNTRGLFF. The CDR3 DNA is TGCAGCGTTGAATGGACCAACACCCGGGGGCTGTTTTTT.